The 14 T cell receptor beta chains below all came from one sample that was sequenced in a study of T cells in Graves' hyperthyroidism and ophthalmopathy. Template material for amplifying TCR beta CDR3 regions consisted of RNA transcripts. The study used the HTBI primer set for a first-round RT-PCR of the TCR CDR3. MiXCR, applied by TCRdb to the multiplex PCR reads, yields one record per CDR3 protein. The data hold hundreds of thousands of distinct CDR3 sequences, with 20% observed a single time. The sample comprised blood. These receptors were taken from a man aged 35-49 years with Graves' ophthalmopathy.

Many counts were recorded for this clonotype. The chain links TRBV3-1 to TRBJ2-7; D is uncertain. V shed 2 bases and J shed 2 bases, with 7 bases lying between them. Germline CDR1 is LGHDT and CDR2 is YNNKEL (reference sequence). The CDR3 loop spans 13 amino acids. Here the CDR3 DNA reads TGTGCCAGCAGCCAACTGGCGGCCTACGAGCAGTACTTC. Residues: CASSQLAAYEQYF.

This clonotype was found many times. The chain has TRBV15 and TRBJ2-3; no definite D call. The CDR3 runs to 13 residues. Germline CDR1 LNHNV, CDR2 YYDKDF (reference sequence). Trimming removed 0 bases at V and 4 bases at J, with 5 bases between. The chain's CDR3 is CATSRDPADTQYF. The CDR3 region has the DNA TGTGCCACCAGCAGAGATCCTGCAGATACGCAGTATTTT.

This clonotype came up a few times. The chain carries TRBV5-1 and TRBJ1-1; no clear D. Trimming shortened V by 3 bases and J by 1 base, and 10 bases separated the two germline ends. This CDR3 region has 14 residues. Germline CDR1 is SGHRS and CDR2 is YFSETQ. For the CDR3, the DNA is TGCGCCAGCAGCTCCCTCGGGAGGAACACTGAAGCTTTCTTT. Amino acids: CASSSLGRNTEAFF.

The CDR3 nucleotides read TGCAGTGCCGTTGTCTTTATGAGGGGCAATGAGCAGTTCTTC. Its translation is CSAVVFMRGNEQFF. V usage is TRBV20-1 and J usage is TRBJ2-1; D possibly uses TRBD1 or TRBD2 (5 bases each). Between the trimmed V and J ends, which lost 6 bases and 6 bases, there was a span of 18 bases. The CDR3 runs to 14 residues. Germline loops: CDR1 DFQATT, CDR2 SNEGSKA (reference sequence).

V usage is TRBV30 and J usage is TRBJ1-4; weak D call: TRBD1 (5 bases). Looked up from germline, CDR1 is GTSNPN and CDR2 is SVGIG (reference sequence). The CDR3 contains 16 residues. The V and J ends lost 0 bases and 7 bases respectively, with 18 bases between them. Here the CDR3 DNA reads TGTGCCTGGAGTGTAAAGGGTCGGCAGGGTGGTGAAAAACTGTTTTTT. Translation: CAWSVKGRQGGEKLFF.

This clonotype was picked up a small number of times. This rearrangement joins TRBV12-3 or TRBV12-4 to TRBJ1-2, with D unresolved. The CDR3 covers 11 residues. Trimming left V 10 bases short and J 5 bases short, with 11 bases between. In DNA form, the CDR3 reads TGTGCCACCCGAACAAATTATGGCTACACCTTC. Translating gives CATRTNYGYTF.

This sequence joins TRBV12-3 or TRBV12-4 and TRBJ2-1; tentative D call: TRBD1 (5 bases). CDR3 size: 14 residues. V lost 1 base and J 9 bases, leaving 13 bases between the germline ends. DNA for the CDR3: TGTGCCAGCAGTTTAGGTCCTCTTCAGGGTGAGCAGTTCTTC. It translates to CASSLGPLQGEQFF.

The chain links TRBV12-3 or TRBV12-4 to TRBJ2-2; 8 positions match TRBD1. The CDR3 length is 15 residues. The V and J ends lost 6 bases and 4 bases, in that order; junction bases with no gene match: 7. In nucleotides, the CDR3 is TGTGCCAGCAGGGAAAACAGGGGGAGCACCGGGGAGCTGTTTTTT. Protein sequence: CASRENRGSTGELFF.

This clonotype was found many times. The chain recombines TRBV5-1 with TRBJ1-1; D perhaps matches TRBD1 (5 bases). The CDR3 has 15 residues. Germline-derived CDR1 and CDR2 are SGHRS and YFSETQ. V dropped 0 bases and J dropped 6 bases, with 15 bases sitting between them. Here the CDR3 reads CASSLVGQGGAEAFF. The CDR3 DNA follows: TGCGCCAGCAGCTTGGTGGGCCAGGGTGGCGCTGAAGCTTTCTTT.

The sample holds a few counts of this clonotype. Here the CDR3 reads CASSPTLGQTEGNTIYF. In DNA, the CDR3 is TGTGCCAGCAGCCCGACCCTGGGACAGACTGAAGGAAACACCATATATTTT. The chain combines TRBV9 with TRBJ1-3, with 7 bases lining up with TRBD1. The CDR3 is 17 amino acids. Germline CDR1 and CDR2: SGDLS and YYNGEE. The J segment lost 4 bases and the V segment lost 4 bases, leaving 14 bases of the junction unmatched.

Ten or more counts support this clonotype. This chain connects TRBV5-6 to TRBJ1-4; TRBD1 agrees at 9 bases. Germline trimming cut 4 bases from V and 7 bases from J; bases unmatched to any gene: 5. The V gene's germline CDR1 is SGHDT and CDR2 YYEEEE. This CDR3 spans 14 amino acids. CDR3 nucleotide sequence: TGTGCCAGCAGCCCCGGGACAGGGCTTGAAAAACTGTTTTTT. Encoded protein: CASSPGTGLEKLFF.

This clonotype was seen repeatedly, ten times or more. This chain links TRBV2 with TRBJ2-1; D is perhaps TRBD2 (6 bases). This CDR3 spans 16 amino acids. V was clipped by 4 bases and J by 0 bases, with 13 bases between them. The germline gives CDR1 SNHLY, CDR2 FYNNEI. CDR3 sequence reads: CASSGEVFGSYNEQFF. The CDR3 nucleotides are TGTGCCAGCAGTGGGGAGGTCTTTGGCTCCTACAATGAGCAGTTCTTC. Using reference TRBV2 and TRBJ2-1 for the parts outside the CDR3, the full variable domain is EPEVTQTPSHQVTQMGQEVILRCVPISNHLYFYWYRQILGQKVEFLVSFYNNEISEKSEIFDDQFSVERPDGSNFTLKIRSTKLEDSAMYFCASSGEVFGSYNEQFFGPGTRLTVL.

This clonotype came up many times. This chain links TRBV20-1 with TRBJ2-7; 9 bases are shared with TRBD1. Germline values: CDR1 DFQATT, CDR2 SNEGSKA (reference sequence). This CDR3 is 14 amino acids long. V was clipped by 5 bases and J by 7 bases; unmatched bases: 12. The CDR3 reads CSAYRGPARKEQYF. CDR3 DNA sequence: TGCAGTGCTTACAGGGGGCCAGCCCGTAAGGAGCAGTACTTC.

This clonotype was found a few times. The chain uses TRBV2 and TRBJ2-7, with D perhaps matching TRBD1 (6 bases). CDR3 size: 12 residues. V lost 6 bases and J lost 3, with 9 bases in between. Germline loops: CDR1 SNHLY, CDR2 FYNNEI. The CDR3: CASSRQVYEQYF. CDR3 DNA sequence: TGTGCCAGCAGCCGACAGGTCTACGAGCAGTACTTC.